This T cell receptor beta chain was captured in a study of cytomegalovirus exposure and HLA in healthy donors. Study-level points and caveats: In a later analysis, first-cohort TCR clusters were found to tend to co-occur in the roughly 120 validation repertoires. For most TCR sequences rarity was the rule, although some public TCRs occurred in many donors.

The CDR3 runs 12 residues. The germline V gene has CDR1 GTSNPN and CDR2 SVGIG (reference sequence). Unmatched junction bases numbered 5, after V lost 0 bases and J lost 9 bases. As for this clone: Its cognate antigen is unknown.

Profiling relied on immunoSEQ multiplex PCR, and the TCRdb table lists in-frame clones only, not all of them. The sample contains 110,000 or so clones, roughly 83% of which appear only once. The source of this sequence is a man younger than 30 in good health and CMV-seronegative. V and J are TRBV30 and TRBJ2-7, with 7 positions matching TRBD2. Sequenced input: PBMCs. CDR3 sequence reads: CAWSVGLLWQYF. The CDR3, as DNA: TGTGCCTGGAGTGTGGGACTACTATGGCAGTACTTC.